These T cell receptor beta chains were read from a single sample in a study of Ad26.COV2.S vaccination and SARS-CoV-2 variants. The assay was immunoSEQ multiplex PCR, and TCRdb's table has in-frame clones only and misses some. This repertoire shows about 680,000 clones, roughly 90% found once; its top ten account for roughly 1.5%. The specimen comprised peripheral blood, sampled in a trial of Ad26.COV2.S vaccine versus placebo. The receptors were gathered from a person aged 18-60 years who received the Ad26.COV2.S COVID-19 vaccine or a placebo. CDR3s include the opening cysteine and the closing phenylalanine or tryptophan. Fields, in order: J gene, clone size, D gene, V gene, CDR3 DNA, CDR3 protein. D genes are given only for firm matches. Clone size, where shown, is once, few, many, or a class for clones that have expanded.

TRBJ1-1 - - TRBV6-5 TGTGCCAGCACCAGATCTGGGAACACTGAAGCTTTCTTT CASTRSGNTEAFF
TRBJ1-1 - - TRBV7-9 TGTGCCAGCAGCTCACCTACGACGGTGAACACTGAAGCTTTCTTT CASSSPTTVNTEAFF
TRBJ2-5 - TRBD1 TRBV29-1 TGCAGCGTTGCAACAGGGGCAGAGACCCAGTACTTC CSVATGAETQYF
TRBJ1-1 - - TRBV7-9 TGTGCCAGCAGGCCTCGGGGCCAGAACACTGAAGCTTTCTTT CASRPRGQNTEAFF
TRBJ2-3 - TRBD2 TRBV6-5 TGTGCCAGCAGTTACTCCCCGGGACTAGCGACAGATACGCAGTATTTT CASSYSPGLATDTQYF
TRBJ2-1 once TRBD2 TRBV18 TGTGCCAGCTCTCTCCGGGGGGGCCTAAGGAATGAGCAGTTCTTC CASSLRGGLRNEQFF
TRBJ1-2 - TRBD1 TRBV2 TGTGCCAGCAGGCGGGCCGGGACAGCCGACGTCTACACCTTC CASRRAGTADVYTF
TRBJ1-6 - - TRBV27 TGTGCCAGCAGTCCACTATCTGGGTTGCCCCTCCACTTT CASSPLSGLPLHF
TRBJ2-5 - TRBD1 TRBV6-6 TGTGCCAGCGGACAGGGGACGAAAGAGACCCAGTACTTC CASGQGTKETQYF
TRBJ2-1 - TRBD2 TRBV4-2 TGTGCCAGCAGCCAAGATGAGAGCGGGACCTCTCGTATCTACAATGAGCAGTTCTTC CASSQDESGTSRIYNEQFF
TRBJ2-3 - TRBD2 TRBV19 TGTGCCAGTAGTAGCCCCCTGGGCGGGGGTACAGATACGCAGTATTTT CASSSPLGGGTDTQYF
TRBJ2-1 - - TRBV6-5 TGTGCCAGCAGTTTCCCGACCGGTTCCGGTGAGCAGTTCTTC CASSFPTGSGEQFF
TRBJ2-7 - - TRBV19 TGTGCCAGTACCGCCGACCCTACTCTCTCCTACGAGCAGTACTTC CASTADPTLSYEQYF
TRBJ1-3 - - TRBV18 TGTGCCAGCTCACCACCGAGGAGGGTTTCTGGAAACACCATATATTTT CASSPPRRVSGNTIYF
TRBJ2-1 - - TRBV19 TGTGCCAGTAGTCCGCCGCCCACATTAGAGGGGATAACCTACAATGAGCAGTTCTTC CASSPPPTLEGITYNEQFF
TRBJ2-5 once - TRBV3-1/TRBV3-2 TGTGCCAGCAGCCTCCTTGAGACCCAGTACTTC CASSLLETQYF
TRBJ2-7 - - TRBV5-4 TGTGCCAGCAGCCGGGGGAGCGGCCCCTACGAGCAGTACTTC CASSRGSGPYEQYF